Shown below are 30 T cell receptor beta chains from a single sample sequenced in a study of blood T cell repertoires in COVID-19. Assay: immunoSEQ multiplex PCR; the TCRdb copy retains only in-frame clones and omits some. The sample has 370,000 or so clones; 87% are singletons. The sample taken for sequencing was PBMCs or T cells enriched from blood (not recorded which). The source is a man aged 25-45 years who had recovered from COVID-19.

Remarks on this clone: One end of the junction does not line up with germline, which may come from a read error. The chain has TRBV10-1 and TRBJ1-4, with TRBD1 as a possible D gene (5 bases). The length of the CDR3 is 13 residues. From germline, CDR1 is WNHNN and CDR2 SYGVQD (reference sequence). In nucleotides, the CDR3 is TGCGCCGGCAGGGCAGCAACTAATGAAAAACTGTTTTTT. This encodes CAGRAATNEKLFF.

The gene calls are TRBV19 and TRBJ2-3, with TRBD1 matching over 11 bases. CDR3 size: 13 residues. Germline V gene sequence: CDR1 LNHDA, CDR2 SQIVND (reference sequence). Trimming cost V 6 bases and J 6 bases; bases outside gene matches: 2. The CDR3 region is CASRGQGVDTQYF. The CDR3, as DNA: TGTGCCAGTAGGGGACAGGGGGTCGATACGCAGTATTTT.

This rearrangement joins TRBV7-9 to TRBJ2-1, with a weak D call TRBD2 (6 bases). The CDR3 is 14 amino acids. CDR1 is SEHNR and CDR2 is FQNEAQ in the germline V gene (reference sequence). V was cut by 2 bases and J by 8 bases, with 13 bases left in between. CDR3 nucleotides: TGTGCCAGCAGCTTATCCGGGGGTTCTGATGAGCAGTTCTTC. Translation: CASSLSGGSDEQFF. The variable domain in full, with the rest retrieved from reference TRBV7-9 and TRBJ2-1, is DTGVSQNPRHKITKRGQNVTFRCDPISEHNRLYWYRQTLGQGPEFLTYFQNEAQLEKSRLLSDRFSAERPKGSFSTLEIQRTEQGDSAMYLCASSLSGGSDEQFFGPGTRLTVL.

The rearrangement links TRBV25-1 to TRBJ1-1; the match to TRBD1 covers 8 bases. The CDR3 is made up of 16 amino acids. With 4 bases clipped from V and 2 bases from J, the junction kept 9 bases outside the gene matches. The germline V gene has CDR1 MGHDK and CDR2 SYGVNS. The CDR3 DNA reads TGTGCCAGCAGTGCGCCGACAGGGGCGGATAACACTGAAGCTTTCTTT. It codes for CASSAPTGADNTEAFF.

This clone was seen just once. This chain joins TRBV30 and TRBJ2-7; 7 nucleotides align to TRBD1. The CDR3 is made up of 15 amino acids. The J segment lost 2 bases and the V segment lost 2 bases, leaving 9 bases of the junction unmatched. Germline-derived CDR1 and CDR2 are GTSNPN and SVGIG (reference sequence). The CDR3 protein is CAWSRPGQFPYEQYF. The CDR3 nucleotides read TGTGCCTGGAGTAGACCGGGACAGTTTCCCTACGAGCAGTACTTC.

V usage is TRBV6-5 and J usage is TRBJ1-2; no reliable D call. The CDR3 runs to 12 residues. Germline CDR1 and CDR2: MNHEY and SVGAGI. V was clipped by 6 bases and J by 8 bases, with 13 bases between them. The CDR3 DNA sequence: TGTGCCAGCAGCCACCCGGAGACCGGCTACACCTTC. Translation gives CASSHPETGYTF.

The CDR3 is CASSYWQGLSYGYTF. The CDR3 nucleotides are TGTGCCAGCAGTTATTGGCAGGGGTTAAGCTATGGCTACACCTTC. V usage is TRBV6-5 and J usage is TRBJ1-2; perhaps TRBD1 as D (6 bases). The V and J ends lost 3 bases and 4 bases respectively, with 15 bases between them. The germline V gene encodes CDR1 MNHEY and CDR2 SVGAGI. The CDR3 sequence is 15 residues long.

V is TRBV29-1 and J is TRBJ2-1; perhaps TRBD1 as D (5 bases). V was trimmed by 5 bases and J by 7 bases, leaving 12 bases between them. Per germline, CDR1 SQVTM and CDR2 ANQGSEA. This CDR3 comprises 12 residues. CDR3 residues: CSVTHQGNEQFF. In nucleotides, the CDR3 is TGCAGCGTTACACACCAGGGAAATGAGCAGTTCTTC.

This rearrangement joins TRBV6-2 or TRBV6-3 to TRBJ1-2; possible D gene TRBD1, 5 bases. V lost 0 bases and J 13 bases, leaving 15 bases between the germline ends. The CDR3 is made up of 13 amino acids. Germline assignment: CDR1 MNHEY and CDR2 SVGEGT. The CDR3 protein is CASSYSGQVLFTF. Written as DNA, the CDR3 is TGTGCCAGCAGTTACTCGGGGCAGGTGCTTTTCACCTTC.

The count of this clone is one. CDR3 DNA sequence: TGTGCCAGCAGGGGGGAGGTTAATGAAAAACTGTTTTTT. As protein: CASRGEVNEKLFF. The chain has TRBV2 and TRBJ1-4; a possible D gene is TRBD1 (5 bases). Trimming took off 6 bases at V and 4 bases at J, with 9 bases between the two ends. Germline lookup yields CDR1 SNHLY and CDR2 FYNNEI. The CDR3 has 13 residues.

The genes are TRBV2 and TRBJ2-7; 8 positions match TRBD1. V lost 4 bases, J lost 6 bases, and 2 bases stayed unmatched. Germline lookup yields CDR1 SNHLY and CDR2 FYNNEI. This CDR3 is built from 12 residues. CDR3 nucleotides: TGTGCCAGCAGTGGACAGGGGACCGAGCAGTACTTC. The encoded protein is CASSGQGTEQYF.

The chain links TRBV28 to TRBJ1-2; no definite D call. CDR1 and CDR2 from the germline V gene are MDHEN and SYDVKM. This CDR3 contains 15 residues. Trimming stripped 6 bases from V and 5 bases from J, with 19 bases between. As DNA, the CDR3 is TGTGCCAGCAGCATAGTGGAGGAACAGACATATGGCTACACCTTC. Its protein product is CASSIVEEQTYGYTF.

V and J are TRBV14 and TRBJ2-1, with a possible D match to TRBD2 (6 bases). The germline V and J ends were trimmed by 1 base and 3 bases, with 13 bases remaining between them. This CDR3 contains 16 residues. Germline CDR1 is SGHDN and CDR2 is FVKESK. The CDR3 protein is CASSQVRQGLYNEQFF. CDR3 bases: TGTGCCAGCAGCCAAGTTCGTCAGGGACTCTACAATGAGCAGTTCTTC. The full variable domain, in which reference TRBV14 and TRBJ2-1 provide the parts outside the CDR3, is EAGVTQFPSHSVIEKGQTVTLRCDPISGHDNLYWYRRVMGKEIKFLLHFVKESKQDESGMPNNRFLAERTGGTYSTLKVQPAELEDSGVYFCASSQVRQGLYNEQFFGPGTRLTVL.

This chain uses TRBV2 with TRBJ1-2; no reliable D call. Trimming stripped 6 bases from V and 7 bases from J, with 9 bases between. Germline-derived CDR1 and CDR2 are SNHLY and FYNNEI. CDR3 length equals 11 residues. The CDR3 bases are TGTGCCAGCAGGGGAGTAGGTGGCTACACCTTC. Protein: CASRGVGGYTF.

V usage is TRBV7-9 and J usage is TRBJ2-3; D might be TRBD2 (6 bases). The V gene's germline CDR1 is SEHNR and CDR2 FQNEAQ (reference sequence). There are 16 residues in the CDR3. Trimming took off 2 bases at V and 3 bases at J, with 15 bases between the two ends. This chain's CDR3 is CASSLQARDVTDTQYF. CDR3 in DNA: TGTGCCAGCAGCTTACAGGCGCGGGATGTGACAGATACGCAGTATTTT.

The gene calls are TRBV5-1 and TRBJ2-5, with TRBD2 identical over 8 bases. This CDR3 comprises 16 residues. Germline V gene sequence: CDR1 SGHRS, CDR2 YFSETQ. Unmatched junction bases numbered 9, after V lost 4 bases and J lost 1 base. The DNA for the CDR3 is TGCGCCAGCAGCCGGGAAGTAGCGGGATTCCAAGAGACCCAGTACTTC. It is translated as CASSREVAGFQETQYF.

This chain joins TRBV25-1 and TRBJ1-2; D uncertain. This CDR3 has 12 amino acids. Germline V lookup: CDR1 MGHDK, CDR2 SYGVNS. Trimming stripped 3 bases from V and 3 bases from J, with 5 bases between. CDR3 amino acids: CASSDGHYGYTF. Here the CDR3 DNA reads TGTGCCAGCAGTGATGGGCACTATGGCTACACCTTC.

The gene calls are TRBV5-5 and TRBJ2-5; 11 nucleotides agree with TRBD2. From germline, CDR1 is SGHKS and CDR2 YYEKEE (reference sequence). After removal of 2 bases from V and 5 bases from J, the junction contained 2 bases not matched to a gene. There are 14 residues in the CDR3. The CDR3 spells CASSLPSGGETQYF. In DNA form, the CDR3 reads TGTGCCAGCAGCTTACCTAGCGGGGGGGAGACCCAGTACTTC.

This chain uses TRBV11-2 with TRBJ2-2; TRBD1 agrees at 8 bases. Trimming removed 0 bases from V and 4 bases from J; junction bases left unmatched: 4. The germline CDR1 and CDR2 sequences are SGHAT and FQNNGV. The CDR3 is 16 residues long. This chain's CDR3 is CASSLEGQVPTGELFF. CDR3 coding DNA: TGTGCCAGCAGCTTAGAGGGACAGGTACCCACCGGGGAGCTGTTTTTT.

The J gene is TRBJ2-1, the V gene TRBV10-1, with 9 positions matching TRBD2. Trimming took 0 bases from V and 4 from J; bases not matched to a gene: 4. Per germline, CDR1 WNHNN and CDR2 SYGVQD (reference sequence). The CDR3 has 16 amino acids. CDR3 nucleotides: TGCGCCAGCAGTGAGTCGGCGGGGGGGCCTTACAATGAGCAGTTCTTC. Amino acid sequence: CASSESAGGPYNEQFF.

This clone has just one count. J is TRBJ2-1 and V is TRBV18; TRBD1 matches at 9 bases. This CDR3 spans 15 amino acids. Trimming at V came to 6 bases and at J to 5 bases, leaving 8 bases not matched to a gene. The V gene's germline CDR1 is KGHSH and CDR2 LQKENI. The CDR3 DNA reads TGTGCCAGCTCGGGGGGACAGGGTTTCAACAATGAGCAGTTCTTC. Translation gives CASSGGQGFNNEQFF. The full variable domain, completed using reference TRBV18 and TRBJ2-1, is NAGVMQNPRHLVRRRGQEARLRCSPMKGHSHVYWYRQLPEEGLKFMVYLQKENIIDESGMPKERFSAEFPKEGPSILRIQQVVRGDSAAYFCASSGGQGFNNEQFFGPGTRLTVL.

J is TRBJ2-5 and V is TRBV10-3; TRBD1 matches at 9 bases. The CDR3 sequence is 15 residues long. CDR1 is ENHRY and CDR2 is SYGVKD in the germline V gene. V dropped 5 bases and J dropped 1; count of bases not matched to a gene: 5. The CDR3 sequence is CAISTSTGGQETQYF. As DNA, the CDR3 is TGTGCCATCAGTACCTCGACAGGGGGCCAAGAGACCCAGTACTTC.

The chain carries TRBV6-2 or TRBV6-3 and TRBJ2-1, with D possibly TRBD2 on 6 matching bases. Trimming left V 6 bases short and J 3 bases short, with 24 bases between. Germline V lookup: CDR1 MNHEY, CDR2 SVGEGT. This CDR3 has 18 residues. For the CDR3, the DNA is TGTGCCAGCAGCCCTGACGGGACTCGTTTCTGGGTCTACAATGAGCAGTTCTTC. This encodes CASSPDGTRFWVYNEQFF.

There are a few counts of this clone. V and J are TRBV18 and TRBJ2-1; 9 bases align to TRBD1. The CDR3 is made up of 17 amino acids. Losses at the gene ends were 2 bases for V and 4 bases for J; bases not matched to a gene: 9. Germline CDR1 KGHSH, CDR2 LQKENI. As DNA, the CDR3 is TGTGCCAGCTCACCAAGCTCTAGGACAGGGGTTTACAATGAGCAGTTCTTC. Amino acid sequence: CASSPSSRTGVYNEQFF.

In DNA form, the CDR3 reads TGTGCCAGCAGCCCCTTCCGGAGCTCTGGGGCCAACGTCCTGACTTTC. Its translation is CASSPFRSSGANVLTF. J is TRBJ2-6 and V is TRBV3-1 (or the pseudogene TRBV3-2), with unresolved D. Germline CDR1 is LGHDT and CDR2 is YNNKEL (reference sequence). The CDR3 loop spans 16 amino acids. V lost 4 bases, J lost 0 bases, and 10 bases lay in between.

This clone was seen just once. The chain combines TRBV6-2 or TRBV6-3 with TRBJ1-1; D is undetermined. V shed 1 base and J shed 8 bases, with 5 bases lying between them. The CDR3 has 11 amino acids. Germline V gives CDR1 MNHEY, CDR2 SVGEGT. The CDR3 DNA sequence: TGTGCCAGCAGTTACTGGGCAGAAGCTTTCTTT. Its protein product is CASSYWAEAFF.

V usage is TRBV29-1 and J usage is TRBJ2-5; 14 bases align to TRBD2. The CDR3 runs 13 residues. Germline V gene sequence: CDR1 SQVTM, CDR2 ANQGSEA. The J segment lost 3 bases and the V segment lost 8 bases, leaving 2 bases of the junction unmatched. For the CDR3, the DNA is TGCAGCTCGGGACTAGCGGGGGAAGAGACCCAGTACTTC. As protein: CSSGLAGEETQYF.

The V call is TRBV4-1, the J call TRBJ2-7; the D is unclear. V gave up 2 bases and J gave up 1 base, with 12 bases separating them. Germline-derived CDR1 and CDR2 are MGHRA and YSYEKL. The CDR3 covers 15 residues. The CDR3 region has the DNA TGCGCCAGCAGCCAAATTGCCCACCTATCCTACGAGCAGTACTTC. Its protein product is CASSQIAHLSYEQYF.

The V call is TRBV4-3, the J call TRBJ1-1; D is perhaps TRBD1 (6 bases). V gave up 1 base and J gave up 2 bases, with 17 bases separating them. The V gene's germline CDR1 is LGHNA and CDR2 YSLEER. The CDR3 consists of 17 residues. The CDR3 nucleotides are TGCGCCAGCAGCCAAGTGGGACACAACCGTTTCAACACTGAAGCTTTCTTT. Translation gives CASSQVGHNRFNTEAFF.

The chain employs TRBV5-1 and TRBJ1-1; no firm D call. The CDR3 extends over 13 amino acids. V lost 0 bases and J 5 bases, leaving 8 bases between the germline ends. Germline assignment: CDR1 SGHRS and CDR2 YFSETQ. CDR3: CASSLAGLTEAFF. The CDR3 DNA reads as TGCGCCAGCAGCTTGGCGGGGTTGACTGAAGCTTTCTTT.